Listed here are 32 T cell receptor beta chains from one sample, sequenced in a study of cytomegalovirus exposure and HLA in healthy donors. TCRdb's table, derived via immunoSEQ multiplex PCR, lists solely in-frame clones and lacks some. This sample has approximately 300,000 clones; roughly 85% occur once, and the top ten carry around 0.8%. The source material was PBMCs. These receptors were obtained from a woman aged 18-29 years in good health and CMV-seronegative.

This rearrangement joins TRBV30 to TRBJ2-3; 11 positions agree with TRBD2. This CDR3 is built from 15 residues. In germline, CDR1 is GTSNPN, CDR2 SVGIG (reference sequence). The J segment lost 5 bases and the V segment lost 0 bases, leaving 4 bases of the junction unmatched. CDR3 DNA: TGTGCCTGGAGTGTAGGGACTAGCGGACAAGATACGCAGTATTTT. Residues: CAWSVGTSGQDTQYF.

The genes are TRBV7-9 and TRBJ2-1, with 8 positions matching TRBD1. J gave up 2 bases and V 7 bases, and 10 bases lay outside the gene matches. This CDR3 region has 16 residues. Germline V lookup: CDR1 SEHNR, CDR2 FQNEAQ (reference sequence). For the CDR3, the DNA is TGTGCCAGCATCTCCGGGGCGACAGGGGCCTACAATGAGCAGTTCTTC. Encoded protein: CASISGATGAYNEQFF.

In its sample, this clone was seen a few times. The chain recombines TRBV6-5 with TRBJ2-7; 11 bases map to TRBD1. The CDR3 is 14 residues long. CDR1 MNHEY and CDR2 SVGAGI come from the germline V gene. V trimming: 6 bases; J trimming: 6 bases; junction bases outside the gene matches: 7. The CDR3 protein is CASRPGQGDGEQYF. DNA for the CDR3: TGTGCCAGCAGACCGGGACAGGGGGATGGCGAGCAGTACTTC.

Written as DNA, the CDR3 is TGTGCCAGCAGTTTCAGCCGGCGGATGCTTAACACTGAAGCTTTCTTT. Translated, it gives CASSFSRRMLNTEAFF. The V and J genes are TRBV27 and TRBJ1-1; the D is unclear. V lost 3 bases, J lost 2 bases, and 16 bases lay in between. This CDR3 spans 16 amino acids. Germline-derived CDR1 and CDR2 are MNHEY and SMNVEV (reference sequence).

This chain uses TRBV7-6 with TRBJ2-7, with 10 bases aligning to TRBD2. Germline V gene data show CDR1 as SGHVS and CDR2 as FNYEAQ. J lost 0 bases, V lost 5 bases, and 7 bases had no gene match. The CDR3 is made up of 16 amino acids. CDR3 sequence (DNA): TGTGCCAGCAGCCGTGACCCTAGCGGGGGCTCCTACGAGCAGTACTTC. The encoded protein is CASSRDPSGGSYEQYF.

The chain has TRBV9 and TRBJ2-3, with 9 bases aligning to TRBD1. The CDR3 contains 16 residues. Germline V gene lookup returns CDR1 SGDLS and CDR2 YYNGEE. The V and J ends lost 3 bases and 0 bases, in that order; junction bases with no gene match: 5. The CDR3 DNA sequence: TGTGCCAGCAGCGCAGGGACAGGGTCTAGCACAGATACGCAGTATTTT. The encoded protein is CASSAGTGSSTDTQYF.

This clone has only one observation. The V and J genes are TRBV5-6 and TRBJ1-1; 7 bases are shared with TRBD1. J gave up 0 bases and V 6 bases, and 8 bases lay outside the gene matches. CDR3 length: 15 amino acids. Germline CDR1 is SGHDT and CDR2 is YYEEEE. The CDR3 loop reads CASIITGTVNTEAFF. The CDR3 region has the DNA TGTGCCAGCATCATAACCGGGACAGTGAACACTGAAGCTTTCTTT.

The rearrangement joins TRBV25-1 to TRBJ2-2; a weak D match, TRBD1 (5 bases). Trimming shortened V by 3 bases and J by 7 bases, and 15 bases separated the two germline ends. CDR3 length: 15 residues. Germline CDR1 MGHDK, CDR2 SYGVNS. In nucleotides, the CDR3 is TGTGCCAGCAGTGACAGGGTGGTCCAGGGCGGGGAGCTGTTTTTT. This sequence encodes CASSDRVVQGGELFF.

The chain couples TRBV4-1 to TRBJ2-1, with 10 bases matching TRBD1. The germline gives CDR1 MGHRA, CDR2 YSYEKL. The CDR3 is 15 amino acids. The J segment lost 4 bases and the V segment lost 4 bases, leaving 4 bases of the junction unmatched. The CDR3 nucleotides are TGCGCCAGCAGCCCAGACAGGGGGCGATACAATGAGCAGTTCTTC. Its translation: CASSPDRGRYNEQFF.

V and J are TRBV4-1 and TRBJ2-1, with TRBD2 matching 11 bases. The CDR3 length is 18 residues. CDR1 MGHRA and CDR2 YSYEKL come from the germline V gene. J was trimmed by 9 bases and V by 4 bases; bases with no gene match: 17. CDR3 region: CASSPSDAIAGGPGEQFF. DNA of the CDR3: TGCGCCAGCAGCCCCAGCGACGCTATAGCGGGAGGGCCCGGTGAGCAGTTCTTC.

For the CDR3, the DNA is TGTGCCAGCAGCACCGAGGGGACATTGAGCTCCTACGAGCAGTACTTC. Translation: CASSTEGTLSSYEQYF. The chain links TRBV7-3 to TRBJ2-7, with D possibly being TRBD1 (6 bases). The germline V gene encodes CDR1 SGHTA and CDR2 FQGTGA. CDR3 size: 16 residues. V dropped 5 bases and J dropped 0 bases, with 17 bases sitting between them.

The V gene is TRBV4-3, the J gene TRBJ2-6; tentatively, D is TRBD2 (5 bases). Trimming stripped 0 bases from V and 0 bases from J, with 15 bases between. Germline CDR1 and CDR2: LGHNA and YSLEER. This CDR3 comprises 19 residues. This chain's CDR3 is CASSQDFGGYLSGANVLTF. Written as DNA, the CDR3 is TGCGCCAGCAGCCAAGATTTTGGAGGTTACCTCTCTGGGGCCAACGTCCTGACTTTC.

This clone was counted once. The chain combines TRBV9 with TRBJ2-7; a possible D gene is TRBD1 (5 bases). The CDR3 runs 13 residues. CDR1 is SGDLS, CDR2 YYNGEE, per germline. V was trimmed by 4 bases and J by 1 base, leaving 9 bases between them. In DNA form, the CDR3 reads TGTGCCAGCAGCCCTGGGGCTTCCTACGAGCAGTACTTC. It encodes CASSPGASYEQYF.

This chain connects TRBV6-5 to TRBJ2-7; 8 nucleotides line up with TRBD1. This CDR3 has 15 amino acids. Germline V gene sequence: CDR1 MNHEY, CDR2 SVGAGI. J gave up 3 bases and V 0 bases, and 4 bases lay outside the gene matches. As DNA, the CDR3 is TGTGCCAGCAGTTACTCGAGTGGACAGGGCTACGAGCAGTACTTC. It codes for CASSYSSGQGYEQYF.

V gene TRBV4-1 combines with J gene TRBJ2-1; 9 bases line up with TRBD2. Germline V lookup: CDR1 MGHRA, CDR2 YSYEKL. The V gene end was trimmed by 2 bases and the J gene end by 5 bases; junction bases not matched to a gene: 4. CDR3 length: 15 residues. The CDR3 DNA reads as TGCGCCAGCAGCCAACCCGGGACTAGCCACAATGAGCAGTTCTTC. Amino acids: CASSQPGTSHNEQFF.

With regard to this clone: It is likely a read error, because the conserved phenylalanine at the end of the CDR3 is missing. Because the CDR3's place on the DNA is in doubt, the DNA is left out and the CDR3 is given as listed by TCRdb. V usage is TRBV21-1 and J usage is TRBJ2-7; whether TRBD2, the table's D call, matches the DNA was not checked. TRBV21-1 constitutes a pseudogene. The CDR3 has 9 amino acids, counting both end residues. CDR3 residues: CASSKDSSG.

The rearrangement joins TRBV27 to TRBJ1-2; 12 bases map to TRBD1. The V and J ends lost 5 bases and 1 base, in that order; junction bases with no gene match: 14. Germline lookup yields CDR1 MNHEY and CDR2 SMNVEV (reference sequence). There are 19 residues in the CDR3. Written as DNA, the CDR3 is TGTGCCAGCAGTCCCATGTGGGGACAGGGGGCATCTGGTAACTATGGCTACACCTTC. Translating it yields CASSPMWGQGASGNYGYTF.

Here the CDR3 reads CASSPGGRAGPDTQYF. In DNA, the CDR3 is TGCGCCAGCAGCCCCGGTGGCCGAGCGGGACCTGATACGCAGTATTTT. The chain recombines TRBV4-1 with TRBJ2-3, with 7 positions matching TRBD2. The V and J ends lost 4 bases and 6 bases, in that order; junction bases with no gene match: 13. The CDR3 contains 16 residues. CDR1 is MGHRA and CDR2 is YSYEKL in the germline V gene.

Worth noting for this clone: At one boundary the junction diverges from the germline segment, which might be a read error. This chain connects TRBV2 to TRBJ2-7; D is ambiguous. Germline lookup yields CDR1 SNHLY and CDR2 FYNNEI. The CDR3 totals 12 residues. The DNA of the CDR3 is TGTGCCAGCGAGCCCCTCTCCAACGAGCAGTACTTC. Protein product: CASEPLSNEQYF.

This clone was observed once. CDR3 bases: TGTGCCAGCAGTTTTTACCGGGGGGCTGAAGCTTTCTTT. It codes for CASSFYRGAEAFF. The V gene is TRBV27, the J gene TRBJ1-1; weak D call: TRBD1 (5 bases). V lost 3 bases to trimming and J lost 6 bases, with 11 bases between them. CDR1 and CDR2 from the germline V gene are MNHEY and SMNVEV (reference sequence). The CDR3 totals 13 residues.

In its sample, this clone was seen once. J is TRBJ2-7 and V is TRBV25-1, with D perhaps TRBD2 (6 bases). CDR3 size: 15 residues. CDR1 is MGHDK and CDR2 is SYGVNS in the germline V gene. Trimming left V 6 bases short and J 3 bases short, with 18 bases between. The DNA for the CDR3 is TGTGCCAGCAGCCTTTCGGCGGGACGGCACTACGAGCAGTACTTC. Translation gives CASSLSAGRHYEQYF.

The rearrangement links TRBV5-4 to TRBJ1-1; 9 nucleotides align to TRBD1. The germline gives CDR1 SGHNT, CDR2 YYREEE (reference sequence). V lost 3 bases and J lost 2; bases outside the gene matches: 5. The CDR3 spans 15 residues. DNA for the CDR3: TGTGCCAGCAGCTCCATGGGACAGGGTAACACTGAAGCTTTCTTT. Translation gives CASSSMGQGNTEAFF.

The chain employs TRBV27 and TRBJ1-1; TRBD1 matches at 7 bases. CDR1 is MNHEY, CDR2 SMNVEV, per germline (reference sequence). The CDR3 has 14 amino acids. The V and J ends lost 4 bases and 2 bases, in that order; junction bases with no gene match: 4. Written as DNA, the CDR3 is TGTGCCAGCAGTTCAGGACAGGTTAACACTGAAGCTTTCTTT. It codes for CASSSGQVNTEAFF.

This sequence joins TRBV19 and TRBJ1-1; D is possibly TRBD1 (6 bases). Trimming took 3 bases from V and 0 from J, leaving 14 bases between them. Germline V CDR1 and CDR2: LNHDA, SQIVND (reference sequence). This CDR3 has 16 residues. The CDR3 reads CASSMGGQTMNTEAFF. DNA of the CDR3: TGTGCCAGTAGTATGGGCGGACAGACCATGAACACTGAAGCTTTCTTT. Variable domain in full (rest from reference TRBV19 and TRBJ1-1): DGGITQSPKYLFRKEGQNVTLSCEQNLNHDAMYWYRQDPGQGLRLIYYSQIVNDFQKGDIAEGYSVSREKKESFPLTVTSAQKNPTAFYLCASSMGGQTMNTEAFFGQGTRLTVV.

The gene calls are TRBV5-1 and TRBJ1-2; D remains ambiguous. The CDR3 sequence is 12 residues long. Trimming took 0 bases from V and 8 from J, leaving 8 bases between them. Looked up from germline, CDR1 is SGHRS and CDR2 is YFSETQ. CDR3 bases: TGCGCCAGCAGCTTGGGATTAGAAGGCTACACCTTC. Its translation is CASSLGLEGYTF.

J is TRBJ1-1 and V is TRBV2, with TRBD1 matching 7 bases. Trimming removed 6 bases from V and 7 bases from J; junction bases left unmatched: 2. The germline gives CDR1 SNHLY, CDR2 FYNNEI. The CDR3 spans 11 residues. The chain's CDR3 is CASRGDSEAFF. CDR3 DNA: TGTGCCAGCAGGGGGGACAGTGAAGCTTTCTTT.

The J gene is TRBJ2-1, the V gene TRBV30; TRBD2 agrees at 8 bases. The CDR3 loop spans 17 amino acids. The germline CDR1 and CDR2 sequences are GTSNPN and SVGIG (reference sequence). J lost 5 bases, V lost 4 bases, and 16 bases had no gene match. CDR3 sequence (DNA): TGTGCCTGGACCCCGCTAGATAACGGGAGGGGGGACAATGAGCAGTTCTTC. Translated: CAWTPLDNGRGDNEQFF.

To note about this clone: One end of the junction does not line up with germline, which may come from a read error. The V and J genes are TRBV7-7 and TRBJ2-1; 7 bases align to TRBD2. CDR3 length: 16 amino acids. Germline CDR1 reads SSHAT; CDR2 reads FNYEAQ (reference sequence). CDR3: CASSLAGGAGANEQFF. CDR3 in DNA: TGTGCTAGCAGCTTGGCAGGAGGGGCGGGAGCCAATGAGCAGTTCTTC.

The chain combines TRBV5-4 with TRBJ2-3; 12 nucleotides align to TRBD2. V shed 1 base and J 0 bases; nucleotides not matched to a gene: 0. This CDR3 is built from 16 residues. Germline V gene sequence: CDR1 SGHNT, CDR2 YYREEE (reference sequence). The CDR3 DNA follows: TGTGCCAGCAGCTTGACTAGCGGGAGGAGCACAGATACGCAGTATTTT. It is translated as CASSLTSGRSTDTQYF.

This clone is a singleton in its sample. The CDR3 nucleotides read TGCGCCAGCAGCCAAGAGGTAGCCCTTAGCTCCTACAATGAGCAGTTCTTC. Its protein product is CASSQEVALSSYNEQFF. The rearrangement links TRBV4-1 to TRBJ2-1, with D unresolved. This CDR3 spans 17 amino acids. Germline CDR1 reads MGHRA; CDR2 reads YSYEKL. Trimming removed 0 bases from V and 0 bases from J, with 12 bases in between.

The V and J genes are TRBV7-6 and TRBJ2-4; 8 bases line up with TRBD1. The CDR3 loop spans 14 amino acids. Germline CDR1 reads SGHVS; CDR2 reads FNYEAQ. After removal of 5 bases from V and 7 bases from J, the junction contained 7 bases not matched to a gene. CDR3 amino acids: CASSPTTGVNIQYF. For the CDR3, the DNA is TGTGCCAGCAGCCCCACGACAGGGGTGAACATTCAGTACTTC.

This rearrangement joins TRBV14 to TRBJ1-2; TRBD1 might be the D (6 bases). The CDR3 is 15 amino acids. Germline V lookup: CDR1 SGHDN, CDR2 FVKESK. The ends were cut back, 5 bases at V and 4 bases at J, with 17 bases in the middle. The CDR3 DNA reads TGTGCCAGCAGCGCCGCCGGGACAAGATTCTATGGCTACACCTTC. This gives the protein CASSAAGTRFYGYTF.